Below, 18 T cell receptor beta chains from the same sample are listed, as sequenced in a study of naive and memory T cell subsets. General observations from the study: Naive repertoires, especially CD8, held a few larger clonotypes, possibly memory cells re-expressing CD45RA.

Two oligonucleotides, mixed equimolar, formed the beta constant-region primer covering TRBC1 and TRBC2. The ligated cDNA underwent four PCR rounds using SP2 and nested alpha and beta constant-region primers. TCRdb reanalysed the UMI-ligation and nested PCR reads using MiXCR and keeps one entry per CDR3 protein. The sample holds roughly 140,000 distinct CDR3 sequences; 15% to 25% are singletons and the top ten take 0.6% to 0.7%. These receptors have no known antigen. The sample consisted of naive CD8+ T cells from blood. These receptors were taken from a human donor in good health.

V and J are TRBV5-1 and TRBJ2-1; D unclear. This CDR3 has 14 amino acids. The V end was cut by 0 bases, the J end by 2 bases, with 6 bases between. The germline V gene encodes CDR1 SGHRS and CDR2 YFSETQ. As DNA, the CDR3 is TGCGCCAGCAGCTTGGTTGACGCCTACAATGAGCAGTTCTTC. Residues: CASSLVDAYNEQFF.

This clonotype was detected only a few times. This chain links TRBV7-9 with TRBJ2-7; 7 nucleotides line up with TRBD1. The CDR3 loop spans 15 amino acids. Germline assignment: CDR1 SEHNR and CDR2 FQNEAQ (reference sequence). J lost 0 bases, V lost 5 bases, and 7 bases had no gene match. This chain's CDR3 is CASSTPDRNSYEQYF. CDR3 DNA sequence: TGTGCCAGCAGCACCCCGGACAGGAACTCCTACGAGCAGTACTTC.

This clonotype has only a few counts. The DNA of the CDR3 is TGCAGCGTTCGCGCCGTCGGCAGGGCCTACGAGCAGTACTTC. Amino acid sequence: CSVRAVGRAYEQYF. This sequence joins TRBV29-1 and TRBJ2-7; a possible D gene is TRBD1 (5 bases). This CDR3 has 14 residues. Deletions cut 5 bases from V and 2 bases from J, with 16 bases between. Germline lookup yields CDR1 SQVTM and CDR2 ANQGSEA.

CDR3 region: CASSYMEETQYF. In DNA form, the CDR3 reads TGTGCCAGCAGTTACATGGAAGAGACCCAGTACTTC. The chain links TRBV12-3 or TRBV12-4 to TRBJ2-5, with no clear D. V lost 4 bases and J lost 3, with 6 bases in between. CDR3 length: 12 residues.

V is TRBV27 and J is TRBJ2-5, with 9 bases aligning to TRBD2. The CDR3 sequence is 15 residues long. V gave up 5 bases and J gave up 9 bases; unmatched junction bases: 13. Germline loops: CDR1 MNHEY, CDR2 SMNVEV (reference sequence). The CDR3 coding sequence is TGTGCCAGCAGTCCGCAGACTAGCGGCCTCACGGCCCAGTACTTC. As protein: CASSPQTSGLTAQYF.

This chain uses TRBV9 with TRBJ2-7; 11 nucleotides line up with TRBD2. Trimming cost V 0 bases and J 3 bases; bases outside gene matches: 5. Germline CDR1 and CDR2: SGDLS and YYNGEE. The CDR3 has 16 amino acids. CDR3 loop: CASSVGETSGIYEQYF. DNA for the CDR3: TGTGCCAGCAGCGTAGGGGAGACTAGCGGGATCTACGAGCAGTACTTC.

V usage is TRBV27 and J usage is TRBJ2-1, with TRBD2 matching 7 bases. Germline CDR1 and CDR2: MNHEY and SMNVEV (reference sequence). The CDR3 extends over 16 amino acids. J was trimmed by 8 bases and V by 2 bases; bases with no gene match: 12. The CDR3 DNA is TGTGCCAGCAGTTTAAATCCGGGAGGCCTCTATGATGAGCAGTTCTTC. Translated: CASSLNPGGLYDEQFF.

This clonotype was found once. The chain carries TRBV10-3 and TRBJ2-3, with 10 bases identical to TRBD2. V lost 4 bases and J lost 2; bases outside the gene matches: 3. In germline, CDR1 is ENHRY, CDR2 SYGVKD. The CDR3 contains 15 residues. The CDR3 region has the DNA TGTGCCATCAGTGGGCTAGCGGGGGACACAGATACGCAGTATTTT. Encoded protein: CAISGLAGDTDTQYF.

This clonotype has more than one count but fewer than ten. The J gene is TRBJ1-5, the V gene TRBV21-1; TRBD1 is the table's D call and was not checked against the DNA. TRBV21-1 is termed a pseudogene. This CDR3 contains 15 residues. In nucleotides, the CDR3 is TGTGCCAGCAGCAAGTACAGGGGGCCTGAGCTGCCCCAGCATTTT. Residues: CASSKYRGPELPQHF.

The J gene is TRBJ1-4, the V gene TRBV7-9; D is ambiguous. CDR3 length equals 13 residues. Germline V gene lookup returns CDR1 SEHNR and CDR2 FQNEAQ (reference sequence). The V and J ends lost 5 bases and 5 bases respectively, with 9 bases between them. CDR3 sequence: CASSPGWNEKLFF. The CDR3 DNA reads as TGTGCCAGCAGCCCTGGATGGAATGAAAAACTGTTTTTT.

The chain is built from TRBV10-3 and TRBJ2-7, with D perhaps TRBD2 (6 bases). CDR1 ENHRY and CDR2 SYGVKD come from the germline V gene. This CDR3 spans 14 amino acids. Deletions cut 3 bases from V and 0 bases from J, with 9 bases between. The CDR3 loop is CAISDPGLSYEQYF. The DNA of the CDR3 is TGTGCCATCAGTGACCCGGGACTCTCCTACGAGCAGTACTTC.

The chain links TRBV7-6 to TRBJ2-1, with 14 bases fitting TRBD2. Per germline, CDR1 SGHVS and CDR2 FNYEAQ. After removal of 5 bases from V and 9 bases from J, the junction contained 12 bases not matched to a gene. This CDR3 has 17 residues. CDR3 amino acids: CASSLKTAGLAGAEQFF. The CDR3 DNA sequence: TGTGCCAGCAGCCTCAAGACCGCGGGACTAGCGGGAGCTGAGCAGTTCTTC. The complete variable domain, with remaining parts taken from reference TRBV7-6 and TRBJ2-1, reads GAGVSQSPRYKVTKRGQDVALRCDPISGHVSLYWYRQALGQGPEFLTYFNYEAQQDKSGLPNDRFSAERPEGSISTLTIQRTEQRDSAMYRCASSLKTAGLAGAEQFFGPGTRLTVL.

This clonotype was picked up a small number of times. The chain combines TRBV20-1 with TRBJ1-1; D is undetermined. CDR3 length equals 10 residues. Germline assignment: CDR1 DFQATT and CDR2 SNEGSKA (reference sequence). V lost 3 bases to trimming and J lost 8 bases, with 7 bases between them. The CDR3 DNA follows: TGCAGTGCTAGTTCGAGCGAAGCTTTCTTT. Translation gives CSASSSEAFF.

In this sample, this clonotype turned up a few times. J is TRBJ2-7 and V is TRBV5-6; D is uncertain. V was pared by 1 base and J by 3 bases, with 11 bases between. CDR3 size: 14 residues. Germline V CDR1 and CDR2: SGHDT, YYEEEE. CDR3 sequence (DNA): TGTGCCAGCAGCTTGAGCCGGCTCCACTACGAGCAGTACTTC. Protein sequence: CASSLSRLHYEQYF.

This clonotype was observed a handful of times. The V and J genes are TRBV28 and TRBJ2-7, with 9 bases lining up with TRBD1. J lost 0 bases, V lost 4 bases, and 7 bases had no gene match. Per germline, CDR1 MDHEN and CDR2 SYDVKM. CDR3 length equals 16 residues. The CDR3 DNA sequence: TGTGCCAGCAGTTCGGGACAGGGACTTATCTCCTACGAGCAGTACTTC. Translated: CASSSGQGLISYEQYF.

The chain recombines TRBV25-1 with TRBJ2-1, with unresolved D. Germline V lookup: CDR1 MGHDK, CDR2 SYGVNS. The germline V and J ends were trimmed by 4 bases and 4 bases, with 14 bases remaining between them. This CDR3 spans 15 amino acids. The CDR3 DNA reads as TGTGCCAGCAGTGTGGGTCAAGGGCTATACAATGAGCAGTTCTTC. Translation: CASSVGQGLYNEQFF.

This clonotype was counted only a few times. The chain combines TRBV4-3 with TRBJ1-1, with a possible D match to TRBD1 (6 bases). V lost 4 bases to trimming and J lost 7 bases, with 16 bases between them. From germline, CDR1 is LGHNA and CDR2 YSLEER. CDR3 length equals 14 residues. For the CDR3, the DNA is TGCGCCAGCAGCCCGGACAGCGGCACCAGTGAAGCTTTCTTT. Protein product: CASSPDSGTSEAFF.

V is TRBV10-3 and J is TRBJ2-7; 8 bases map to TRBD1. The CDR3 contains 13 residues. Per the germline V gene, CDR1 is ENHRY and CDR2 is SYGVKD. Trimming cost V 8 bases and J 2 bases; bases outside gene matches: 5. The CDR3 loop is CAIADRATYEQYF. CDR3 nucleotides: TGTGCCATCGCGGACAGGGCTACCTACGAGCAGTACTTC.